Shown below are 29 T cell receptor beta chains from a single sample sequenced in a study of T cells in Graves' hyperthyroidism and ophthalmopathy. TCR beta CDR3 sequences were amplified from RNA transcripts. The primer set for the first-round RT-PCR of the TCR CDR3 was HTBI. TCRdb re-derived calls from the multiplex PCR reads in MiXCR, one entry per CDR3 protein. Among a few hundred thousand distinct CDR3 sequences, under 15% were seen once, and the ten largest hold around a third. The sample taken for sequencing was blood. Receptors originate from a woman in her twenties or thirties with Graves' hyperthyroidism.

This clonotype has only a few counts. The chain joins TRBV5-1 to TRBJ2-2; no firm D call. With 2 bases removed from V and 4 bases from J, the gap between germline ends came to 9 bases. The CDR3 loop spans 14 amino acids. Germline V lookup: CDR1 SGHRS, CDR2 YFSETQ. For the CDR3, the DNA is TGCGCCAGCAGCTTAAGGGCTTCCACCGGGGAGCTGTTTTTT. Translating it yields CASSLRASTGELFF. The complete variable domain, with remaining parts taken from reference TRBV5-1 and TRBJ2-2, reads KAGVTQTPRYLIKTRGQQVTLSCSPISGHRSVSWYQQTPGQGLQFLFEYFSETQRNKGNFPGRFSGRQFSNSRSEMNVSTLELGDSALYLCASSLRASTGELFFGEGSRLTVL.

This clonotype was detected ten times or more. J is TRBJ2-3 and V is TRBV7-8, with D perhaps TRBD1 (5 bases). CDR1 and CDR2 from the germline V gene are SGHVS and FQNEAQ. This CDR3 region has 14 residues. V was trimmed by 3 bases and J by 2 bases, leaving 9 bases between them. The CDR3 region has the DNA TGTGCCAGCAGCTTCGACAGATCCACAGATACGCAGTATTTT. Its translation is CASSFDRSTDTQYF.

Many counts were recorded for this clonotype. V is TRBV11-3 and J is TRBJ2-1, with 11 bases that match TRBD2. Germline CDR1 reads SGHNT; CDR2 reads YENEEA. The CDR3 sequence is 17 residues long. Trimming cost V 1 base and J 3 bases; bases outside gene matches: 5. The CDR3 reads CASSLVTGTSGYNEQFF. DNA for the CDR3: TGTGCCAGCAGCTTAGTCACCGGGACTAGCGGCTACAATGAGCAGTTCTTC. The entire variable domain, with the rest obtained from reference TRBV11-3 and TRBJ2-1, is as follows: EAGVVQSPRYKIIEKKQPVAFWCNPISGHNTLYWYLQNLGQGPELLIRYENEEAVDDSQLPKDRFSAERLKGVDSTLKIQPAELGDSAVYLCASSLVTGTSGYNEQFFGPGTRLTVL.

This clonotype was seen ten or more times. The chain combines TRBV11-2 with TRBJ2-3; D call uncertain. V was cut by 4 bases and J by 5 bases, with 10 bases left in between. CDR1 is SGHAT and CDR2 is FQNNGV in the germline V gene. This CDR3 is 13 amino acids long. CDR3 protein: CASSSGPKDTQYF. The CDR3 DNA follows: TGTGCCAGCAGCTCCGGGCCGAAAGATACGCAGTATTTT. Full variable domain (rest looked up from reference TRBV11-2 and TRBJ2-3): EAGVAQSPRYKIIEKRQSVAFWCNPISGHATLYWYQQILGQGPKLLIQFQNNGVVDDSQLPKDRFSAERLKGVDSTLKIQPAKLEDSAVYLCASSSGPKDTQYFGPGTRLTVL.

This clonotype has more than one count but fewer than ten. The rearrangement uses TRBV5-1 and TRBJ2-1; possible D gene TRBD2, 6 bases. V dropped 1 base and J dropped 6 bases, with 14 bases sitting between them. The germline gives CDR1 SGHRS, CDR2 YFSETQ. The CDR3 covers 15 residues. This CDR3 reads CASSLSGVEGNEQFF. CDR3 bases: TGCGCCAGCAGCTTGTCGGGCGTGGAGGGCAATGAGCAGTTCTTC.

V and J are TRBV7-9 and TRBJ2-1; the match to TRBD2 covers 10 bases. V shed 5 bases and J 0 bases; nucleotides not matched to a gene: 25. Germline assignment: CDR1 SEHNR and CDR2 FQNEAQ (reference sequence). The CDR3 is made up of 23 amino acids. The CDR3 region is CASSPTQGGSGRDNKPSYNEQFF. CDR3 bases: TGTGCCAGCAGCCCAACTCAGGGCGGGAGCGGGAGGGACAATAAACCCTCCTACAATGAGCAGTTCTTC. Variable domain in full (rest from reference TRBV7-9 and TRBJ2-1): DTGVSQNPRHKITKRGQNVTFRCDPISEHNRLYWYRQTLGQGPEFLTYFQNEAQLEKSRLLSDRFSAERPKGSFSTLEIQRTEQGDSAMYLCASSPTQGGSGRDNKPSYNEQFFGPGTRLTVL.

The V gene is TRBV12-5, the J gene TRBJ2-5, with 10 bases fitting TRBD2. V gave up 5 bases and J gave up 3 bases; unmatched junction bases: 9. The CDR3 is made up of 16 amino acids. Germline-derived CDR1 and CDR2 are LGHNT and FRNRAP. The CDR3 loop is CASGTTTGLAEETQYF. The CDR3, as DNA: TGTGCTAGTGGTACAACGACCGGACTAGCGGAAGAGACCCAGTACTTC.

In this sample, this clonotype turned up many times. Relative to the germline gene, one junction end is altered; a read error may explain this. This chain uses TRBV7-7 with TRBJ2-3; D gene ambiguous. CDR1 and CDR2 from the germline V gene are SSHAT and FNYEAQ (reference sequence). This CDR3 contains 16 residues. The CDR3 reads CASSPGRLVGADTQYF. The CDR3 DNA reads as TGTGCTAGCAGCCCCGGTAGGCTAGTTGGGGCAGATACGCAGTATTTT.

This clonotype was picked up a small number of times. The chain recombines TRBV18 with TRBJ2-5; 11 bases align to TRBD2. This CDR3 has 17 amino acids. Germline loops: CDR1 KGHSH, CDR2 LQKENI. The V segment lost 4 bases and the J segment 5 bases; nucleotides outside the gene matches: 12. In nucleotides, the CDR3 is TGTGCCAGCTCACGCACGGGACTAGCGGCAGCAGGGGAGACCCAGTACTTC. It encodes CASSRTGLAAAGETQYF.

The rearrangement joins TRBV29-1 to TRBJ2-3, with 9 positions matching TRBD2. Looked up from germline, CDR1 is SQVTM and CDR2 is ANQGSEA. CDR3 length: 14 amino acids. Trimming cost V 1 base and J 3 bases; bases outside gene matches: 2. The CDR3, as DNA: TGCAGCGTTGAAGGGCTAGCGGGGACAGATACGCAGTATTTT. This gives the protein CSVEGLAGTDTQYF.

V and J are TRBV2 and TRBJ2-2, with 9 bases identical to TRBD2. CDR3 length: 16 residues. Germline V gene data show CDR1 as SNHLY and CDR2 as FYNNEI. V lost 4 bases, J lost 4 bases, and 7 bases stayed unmatched. CDR3 in amino acids: CASSVGGRARTGELFF. The CDR3 region has the DNA TGTGCCAGCAGTGTTGGCGGGAGGGCCCGCACCGGGGAGCTGTTTTTT.

Only one count was recorded for this clonotype. The chain joins TRBV29-1 to TRBJ2-2; 7 bases are a match to TRBD1. V was clipped by 4 bases and J by 0 bases; unmatched bases: 5. Germline V gene data show CDR1 as SQVTM and CDR2 as ANQGSEA. This CDR3 has 15 residues. The CDR3 loop is CSVGWQGANTGELFF. The DNA for the CDR3 is TGCAGCGTTGGTTGGCAGGGGGCGAACACCGGGGAGCTGTTTTTT.

This clonotype was found many times. The V call is TRBV6-1, the J call TRBJ2-3; D not resolved. The CDR3 is 15 residues long. Germline CDR1 reads MNHNS; CDR2 reads SASEGT. Trimming shortened V by 5 bases and J by 2 bases, and 14 bases separated the two germline ends. CDR3 sequence: CASSPRPGTTDTQYF. The DNA of the CDR3 is TGTGCCAGCAGTCCCAGACCCGGAACCACAGATACGCAGTATTTT.

The chain recombines TRBV9 with TRBJ1-6; D remains ambiguous. CDR1 is SGDLS and CDR2 is YYNGEE in the germline V gene. V lost 1 base, J lost 0 bases, and 11 bases lay in between. The CDR3 is 17 amino acids. CDR3 in DNA: TGTGCCAGCAGCGTACACATACAGAGCTCCTATAATTCACCCCTCCACTTT. Amino acids: CASSVHIQSSYNSPLHF.

Note on this clonotype: This may arise from a read error, as a much more abundant clone is one base away. This chain connects TRBV20-1 to TRBJ2-1; D call uncertain. V gave up 1 base and J gave up 9 bases, with 7 bases separating them. The germline gives CDR1 DFQATT, CDR2 SNEGSKA (reference sequence). CDR3 length: 11 residues. The CDR3 is CSARAWGEQFF. For the CDR3, the DNA is TGCAGTGCTAGAGCGTGGGGTGAGCAGTTCTTC.

At least ten counts were recorded for this clonotype. The V gene is TRBV29-1, the J gene TRBJ2-1; D gene uncertain. This CDR3 region has 9 residues. Per the germline V gene, CDR1 is SQVTM and CDR2 is ANQGSEA. V lost 6 bases to trimming and J lost 9 bases, with 6 bases between them. DNA of the CDR3: TGCAGCGTCGGCCGTGAGCAGTTCTTC. As protein: CSVGREQFF.

J is TRBJ2-2 and V is TRBV29-1; D perhaps matches TRBD2 (7 bases). Germline loops: CDR1 SQVTM, CDR2 ANQGSEA. V dropped 5 bases and J dropped 0 bases, with 10 bases sitting between them. This CDR3 contains 14 residues. The CDR3 region has the DNA TGCAGCGTTCGGGGGGCAGCGAACACCGGGGAGCTGTTTTTT. Translated, it gives CSVRGAANTGELFF.

This clonotype was counted at least ten times. The rearrangement links TRBV28 to TRBJ2-2; D is unresolved. Deletions cut 5 bases from V and 7 bases from J, with 17 bases between. The CDR3 loop spans 15 amino acids. Germline V gene lookup returns CDR1 MDHEN and CDR2 SYDVKM. The CDR3 loop reads CASSARNPAVGELFF. For the CDR3, the DNA is TGTGCCAGCAGTGCCCGTAATCCGGCCGTCGGGGAGCTGTTTTTT.

This clonotype was seen many times. This chain links TRBV3-1 with TRBJ2-7; D may be TRBD2 (6 bases). V lost 1 base to trimming and J lost 1 base, with 11 bases between them. Germline V gene data show CDR1 as LGHDT and CDR2 as YNNKEL (reference sequence). The CDR3 length is 15 residues. As DNA, the CDR3 is TGTGCCAGCAGCCAAGTTAGCGGAACTTCCTACGAGCAGTACTTC. Translated: CASSQVSGTSYEQYF.

This rearrangement joins TRBV2 to TRBJ2-7; the D gene is possibly TRBD1 (5 bases). Germline lookup yields CDR1 SNHLY and CDR2 FYNNEI. Trimming removed 7 bases at V and 5 bases at J, with 18 bases between. This CDR3 comprises 14 residues. This chain's CDR3 is CASKSQGFSHEQYF. In DNA form, the CDR3 reads TGTGCCAGCAAATCTCAGGGATTTTCCCACGAGCAGTACTTC.

A few counts support this clonotype. This chain links TRBV14 with TRBJ2-3, with 7 bases identical to TRBD2. V lost 2 bases and J lost 5; bases outside the gene matches: 13. CDR3 length: 17 amino acids. Germline loops: CDR1 SGHDN, CDR2 FVKESK. CDR3 loop: CASSQIGGSGLGDTQYF. Here the CDR3 DNA reads TGTGCCAGCAGCCAAATAGGCGGGAGTGGATTGGGAGATACGCAGTATTTT.

This clonotype has more than one count but fewer than ten. The V call is TRBV20-1, the J call TRBJ2-7, with 7 nucleotides matching TRBD1. The J segment lost 3 bases and the V segment lost 6 bases, leaving 11 bases of the junction unmatched. In germline, CDR1 is DFQATT, CDR2 SNEGSKA (reference sequence). This CDR3 is 14 amino acids long. CDR3: CSADLNQGVYEQYF. The CDR3, as DNA: TGCAGTGCCGACCTAAATCAGGGGGTCTACGAGCAGTACTTC.

This chain connects TRBV18 to TRBJ1-5, with 10 bases identical to TRBD1. The CDR3 has 16 residues. V dropped 3 bases and J dropped 3; count of bases not matched to a gene: 5. Germline V lookup: CDR1 KGHSH, CDR2 LQKENI. The CDR3 DNA reads as TGTGCCAGCTCACCCGCCGGGACAGGGGTCAATCAGCCCCAGCATTTT. Translating it yields CASSPAGTGVNQPQHF.

This clonotype came up many times. V gene TRBV6-1 combines with J gene TRBJ2-1, with TRBD1 matching over 7 bases. The CDR3 has 16 residues. V dropped 3 bases and J dropped 1; count of bases not matched to a gene: 6. Germline CDR1 is MNHNS and CDR2 is SASEGT. As DNA, the CDR3 is TGTGCCAGCAGTGAGCCCCGGACAGGTTCCTACAATGAGCAGTTCTTC. It codes for CASSEPRTGSYNEQFF.

This clonotype was recorded many times. V gene TRBV20-1 combines with J gene TRBJ2-1; 8 bases agree with TRBD2. This CDR3 is 15 amino acids long. Germline values: CDR1 DFQATT, CDR2 SNEGSKA (reference sequence). The junction had 8 bases not matched to a gene; V was cut back by 0 bases and J by 7 bases. DNA of the CDR3: TGCAGTGCTAGAGATCCCCCCCCTAGCGGGAATGAGCAGTTCTTC. Residues: CSARDPPPSGNEQFF.

This clonotype was seen only a few times. The chain carries TRBV15 and TRBJ2-7, with TRBD2 matching over 8 bases. CDR3 length equals 17 residues. Germline V CDR1 and CDR2: LNHNV, YYDKDF (reference sequence). Unmatched junction bases numbered 7, after V lost 0 bases and J lost 0 bases. The CDR3 loop reads CATSRDPGGVGSYEQYF. DNA for the CDR3: TGTGCCACCAGCAGAGATCCGGGAGGGGTGGGCTCCTACGAGCAGTACTTC.

This clonotype was seen a few times. The rearrangement joins TRBV29-1 to TRBJ2-7; TRBD2 aligns across 10 bases. V lost 3 bases and J lost 5; bases outside the gene matches: 7. This CDR3 has 14 residues. CDR1 is SQVTM and CDR2 is ANQGSEA in the germline V gene. This CDR3 is CSVEVPSGSNEQYF. The DNA of the CDR3 is TGCAGCGTTGAGGTCCCTAGCGGGAGTAACGAGCAGTACTTC.

This clonotype was counted a few times. The CDR3 is CASSPNPGRNNQPQHF. Written as DNA, the CDR3 is TGTGCCAGCTCACCTAACCCCGGACGGAACAATCAGCCCCAGCATTTT. The genes are TRBV18 and TRBJ1-5; no clear D gene. This CDR3 contains 16 residues. CDR1 KGHSH and CDR2 LQKENI come from the germline V gene. The V end lost 3 bases, the J end lost 3 bases, and 15 bases lay between the germline ends. Drawing the rest from reference TRBV18 and TRBJ1-5, the complete variable domain is NAGVMQNPRHLVRRRGQEARLRCSPMKGHSHVYWYRQLPEEGLKFMVYLQKENIIDESGMPKERFSAEFPKEGPSILRIQQVVRGDSAAYFCASSPNPGRNNQPQHFGDGTRLSIL.

The chain combines TRBV19 with TRBJ1-2; D is ambiguous. The germline gives CDR1 LNHDA, CDR2 SQIVND (reference sequence). The CDR3 extends over 13 amino acids. The V and J ends lost 7 bases and 4 bases respectively, with 13 bases between them. Written as DNA, the CDR3 is TGTGCCAGTACCCCGGAGCAGACCTATGGCTACACCTTC. Translated: CASTPEQTYGYTF. Variable domain in full (rest from reference TRBV19 and TRBJ1-2): DGGITQSPKYLFRKEGQNVTLSCEQNLNHDAMYWYRQDPGQGLRLIYYSQIVNDFQKGDIAEGYSVSREKKESFPLTVTSAQKNPTAFYLCASTPEQTYGYTFGSGTRLTVV.